This T cell receptor beta chain was sequenced during a study of cytomegalovirus exposure and HLA in healthy donors. Study outcomes and limitations: In terms of immune exposure information, only CMV serostatus was available. The study listed roughly 150 cytomegalovirus-associated TCR beta chains.

Worth noting for this clone: Its cognate antigen is unknown.

Trimming shortened V by 2 bases and J by 4 bases, and 8 bases separated the two germline ends. CDR3 length: 13 residues. Germline lookup yields CDR1 ENHRY and CDR2 SYGVKD. PCR employed 60 Vbeta and 13 Jbeta primers. Original processing notes: Unique TCR beta chains numbered approximately 80 million in a later analysis, with around 12 million shared. Generated by immunoSEQ multiplex PCR, the TCRdb table keeps only in-frame clones and is missing some. The V and J calls and clone size are taken from that table; D and trimming were inferred from the DNA. Of 100,000 or so clones listed, 76% are singletons.

The chain has TRBV10-3 and TRBJ1-1; no firm D call. The clonotype was recovered from a middle-aged woman in good health and CMV-seropositive. Sequencing was carried out using PBMCs. In nucleotides, the CDR3 is TGTGCCATCAGTGAGACGACGGGCACTGAAGCTTTCTTT. Translation: CAISETTGTEAFF.